The 20 T cell receptor beta chains below all came from one sample that was sequenced in a study of blood T cell repertoires in COVID-19. Assay: immunoSEQ multiplex PCR; the TCRdb copy retains only in-frame clones and omits some. The sample lists 200,000 or so clones, more than 70% occurring once. The sequencing input was PBMCs or T cells enriched from blood (not recorded which). These TCRs come from a woman aged 40 to 49 with acute COVID-19.

The chain uses TRBV5-1 and TRBJ2-2; 7 positions match TRBD1. V gave up 6 bases and J gave up 5 bases; unmatched junction bases: 13. Germline values: CDR1 SGHRS, CDR2 YFSETQ. The CDR3 consists of 16 residues. The CDR3: CASTITNRRGTGELFF. The CDR3 DNA sequence: TGCGCCAGCACCATAACAAACCGCAGGGGGACCGGGGAGCTGTTTTTT.

The chain links TRBV12-5 to TRBJ1-3; unclear D gene. The germline V and J ends were trimmed by 0 bases and 4 bases, with 4 bases remaining between them. Germline V lookup: CDR1 LGHNT, CDR2 FRNRAP. The CDR3 consists of 13 residues. This CDR3 is CASGLVLGNTIYF. The CDR3 DNA is TGTGCTAGTGGTTTGGTACTAGGAAACACCATATATTTT.

The chain uses TRBV19 and TRBJ1-1; 8 positions match TRBD1. Germline loops: CDR1 LNHDA, CDR2 SQIVND (reference sequence). V shed 5 bases, J shed 0 bases, and the junction held 8 bases outside the gene matches. This CDR3 has 16 amino acids. Here the CDR3 reads CASSPWTGRMNTEAFF. The CDR3 DNA follows: TGTGCCAGTAGTCCATGGACAGGGAGGATGAACACTGAAGCTTTCTTT.

V is TRBV5-1 and J is TRBJ2-1; TRBD2 aligns across 7 bases. Germline CDR1 and CDR2: SGHRS and YFSETQ. The CDR3 extends over 15 amino acids. V lost 0 bases, J lost 3 bases, and 3 bases stayed unmatched. The CDR3 is CASSLASGGYNEQFF. CDR3 nucleotide sequence: TGCGCCAGCAGCTTGGCTAGCGGAGGCTACAATGAGCAGTTCTTC.

CDR3 sequence reads: CASSTGSGTQETQYF. DNA for the CDR3: TGTGCCAGTAGTACGGGTAGCGGGACCCAAGAGACCCAGTACTTC. The J gene is TRBJ2-5, the V gene TRBV19; 8 bases are shared with TRBD2. Unmatched junction bases numbered 5, after V lost 4 bases and J lost 1 base. The length of the CDR3 is 15 residues. Germline V gene lookup returns CDR1 LNHDA and CDR2 SQIVND (reference sequence). Combining the CDR3 with reference TRBV19 and TRBJ2-5 gives the whole variable domain DGGITQSPKYLFRKEGQNVTLSCEQNLNHDAMYWYRQDPGQGLRLIYYSQIVNDFQKGDIAEGYSVSREKKESFPLTVTSAQKNPTAFYLCASSTGSGTQETQYFGPGTRLLVL.

The chain is built from TRBV6-5 and TRBJ2-7; 12 nucleotides align to TRBD1. Germline assignment: CDR1 MNHEY and CDR2 SVGAGI. The CDR3 consists of 14 residues. V lost 4 bases, J lost 7 bases, and 5 bases stayed unmatched. CDR3 protein: CASSLGQGAGEQYV. DNA for the CDR3: TGTGCCAGCAGTTTGGGACAGGGGGCAGGAGAGCAGTACGTC.

The chain joins TRBV7-2 to TRBJ2-3, with D perhaps matching TRBD2 (5 bases). V was cut by 0 bases and J by 0 bases, with 13 bases left in between. The CDR3 spans 17 residues. The germline V gene encodes CDR1 SGHTA and CDR2 FQGNSA. This CDR3 is CASSLALGGPSTDTQYF. As DNA, the CDR3 is TGTGCCAGCAGCTTAGCGCTCGGCGGGCCTAGCACAGATACGCAGTATTTT.

V is TRBV28 and J is TRBJ1-3; TRBD1 matches 7 bases. V was pared by 10 bases and J by 7 bases, with 10 bases of the junction left unmatched. The CDR3 is 13 amino acids. Germline CDR1 and CDR2: MDHEN and SYDVKM. CDR3 protein: CATQDRNRNTIYF. DNA for the CDR3: TGTGCCACCCAGGACAGGAATCGGAACACCATATATTTT.

The chain has TRBV27 and TRBJ1-2; possible D gene TRBD1, 5 bases. Germline V lookup: CDR1 MNHEY, CDR2 SMNVEV (reference sequence). This CDR3 spans 15 amino acids. With 3 bases removed from V and 6 bases from J, the gap between germline ends came to 17 bases. The CDR3 DNA follows: TGTGCCAGCAGTTTGGAAGGACGCAGGGAAAATGGCTACACCTTC. It encodes CASSLEGRRENGYTF.

The chain couples TRBV7-9 to TRBJ1-5; D gene uncertain. V was cut by 1 base and J by 7 bases, with 8 bases left in between. CDR1 and CDR2 (germline): SEHNR, FQNEAQ (reference sequence). The CDR3 is 13 amino acids. The CDR3: CASSLGFRQPQHF. CDR3 nucleotide sequence: TGTGCCAGCAGCTTAGGATTCAGGCAGCCCCAGCATTTT.

This sequence joins TRBV7-9 and TRBJ2-3; 9 bases align to TRBD2. The V segment lost 7 bases and the J segment 7 bases; nucleotides outside the gene matches: 15. The CDR3 consists of 16 residues. Germline lookup yields CDR1 SEHNR and CDR2 FQNEAQ (reference sequence). The CDR3 loop reads CASMAAGLAGINTQYF. Written as DNA, the CDR3 is TGTGCCAGCATGGCAGCCGGGCTAGCGGGGATCAATACGCAGTATTTT.

V gene TRBV6-5 combines with J gene TRBJ1-6, with 7 bases lining up with TRBD1. Trimming cost V 10 bases and J 5 bases; bases outside gene matches: 8. Looked up from germline, CDR1 is MNHEY and CDR2 is SVGAGI. This CDR3 has 14 residues. The CDR3 DNA reads as TGTGCCACCGCGGACGGGACAGATAATTCACCCCTCCACTTT. Protein: CATADGTDNSPLHF.

This clone was found once. V usage is TRBV15 and J usage is TRBJ1-1, with 9 bases matching TRBD1. After removal of 4 bases from V and 1 base from J, the junction contained 10 bases not matched to a gene. CDR1 LNHNV and CDR2 YYDKDF come from the germline V gene (reference sequence). CDR3 length: 17 residues. The CDR3 DNA reads TGTGCCACCAGCACTCTCCCCGGGACAGGGAAGAACACTGAAGCTTTCTTT. This gives the protein CATSTLPGTGKNTEAFF. Variable domain in full (rest from reference TRBV15 and TRBJ1-1): DAMVIQNPRYQVTQFGKPVTLSCSQTLNHNVMYWYQQKSSQAPKLLFHYYDKDFNNEADTPDNFQSRRPNTSFCFLDIRSPGLGDTAMYLCATSTLPGTGKNTEAFFGQGTRLTVV.

The J gene is TRBJ2-3, the V gene TRBV5-1; 8 bases line up with TRBD2. The CDR3 extends over 14 amino acids. Germline V CDR1 and CDR2: SGHRS, YFSETQ. Losses at the gene ends were 7 bases for V and 2 bases for J; bases not matched to a gene: 6. The CDR3 loop reads CASLRGGDTDTQYF. The CDR3 nucleotides read TGCGCCAGCCTCCGGGGGGGAGACACAGATACGCAGTATTTT.

The rearrangement joins TRBV7-6 to TRBJ2-2, with 8 bases lining up with TRBD1. J was trimmed by 0 bases and V by 5 bases; bases with no gene match: 2. The CDR3 spans 15 residues. Germline V gene lookup returns CDR1 SGHVS and CDR2 FNYEAQ. The CDR3 DNA reads as TGTGCCAGCAGCCAACAGGGGGCGAACACCGGGGAGCTGTTTTTT. Protein product: CASSQQGANTGELFF.

About this clone: Other DNA sequences in this sample translate to the same CDR3. The V gene is TRBV5-1, the J gene TRBJ1-2; a possible D gene is TRBD1 (5 bases). The CDR3 totals 13 residues. Deletions cut 2 bases from V and 6 bases from J, with 11 bases between. Germline V gene sequence: CDR1 SGHRS, CDR2 YFSETQ. CDR3 residues: CASSFRVGDGYTF. The CDR3 DNA reads as TGCGCCAGCAGCTTCAGGGTAGGGGATGGCTACACCTTC.

The chain uses TRBV5-1 and TRBJ2-1; 14 bases are shared with TRBD2. With V trimmed by 5 bases and J by 7 bases, 11 bases remained unmatched. The germline CDR1 and CDR2 sequences are SGHRS and YFSETQ. The CDR3 spans 17 residues. The CDR3, as DNA: TGCGCCAGCAGTTTCGGACTAGCGGGAGGTCATATAAATGAGCAGTTCTTC. Its translation: CASSFGLAGGHINEQFF.

The chain employs TRBV12-3 or TRBV12-4 and TRBJ2-1; D not resolved. This CDR3 has 12 residues. The V end was cut by 2 bases, the J end by 4 bases, with 3 bases between. The CDR3 spells CASSLRYNEQFF. In DNA form, the CDR3 reads TGTGCCAGCAGTTTACGGTACAATGAGCAGTTCTTC.

This clone was seen ten or more times. The J gene is TRBJ2-6, the V gene TRBV5-4, with D possibly being TRBD1 (6 bases). Per the germline V gene, CDR1 is SGHNT and CDR2 is YYREEE (reference sequence). V lost 4 bases, J lost 0 bases, and 8 bases lay in between. The CDR3 contains 15 residues. In DNA form, the CDR3 reads TGTGCCAGCAGCACACAGGGCTCTGGGGCCAACGTCCTGACTTTC. It encodes CASSTQGSGANVLTF.

V gene TRBV5-1 combines with J gene TRBJ1-2, with 9 bases lining up with TRBD1. This CDR3 spans 15 amino acids. Germline V gene sequence: CDR1 SGHRS, CDR2 YFSETQ. The trim removed 0 bases at V and 6 bases at J, leaving 6 bases unmatched. CDR3 residues: CASSLVVGQGNGYTF. In DNA form, the CDR3 reads TGCGCCAGCAGCTTGGTCGTAGGACAGGGGAATGGCTACACCTTC. Full variable domain (rest looked up from reference TRBV5-1 and TRBJ1-2): KAGVTQTPRYLIKTRGQQVTLSCSPISGHRSVSWYQQTPGQGLQFLFEYFSETQRNKGNFPGRFSGRQFSNSRSEMNVSTLELGDSALYLCASSLVVGQGNGYTFGSGTRLTVV.